Listed below are T cell receptor beta chains from one sample, sequenced in a study of cytomegalovirus exposure and HLA in healthy donors. TCRdb's table, derived via immunoSEQ multiplex PCR, lists solely in-frame clones and lacks some. The table includes tens of thousands of clones, approximately 93% detected once. The specimen was PBMCs. Receptors originate from a woman between 25 and 40 years old in good health and CMV-seronegative. Each CDR3 is given with its conserved first and last residue. D genes are given only for firm matches. Expanded clones get a size class; other rows say once, few or many, or leave the size out.

-,TRBV10-1,TRBJ1-1,-,CASSRGVGEAFF,TGCGCCAGCAGCCGGGGGGTCGGTGAAGCTTTCTTT
-,TRBV19,TRBJ2-3,TRBD1,CASRAQGDRDTQYF,TGTGCCAGTAGGGCCCAGGGGGATCGGGATACGCAGTATTTT
-,TRBV10-1,TRBJ1-1,-,CASSSGVNTEAFF,TGCGCCAGTAGCTCCGGGGTGAACACTGAAGCTTTCTTT
-,TRBV5-1,TRBJ1-1,-,CASSSGSSGGMRSEAFF,TGCGCCAGCAGCTCGGGCTCCTCGGGGGGGATGAGATCTGAAGCTTTCTTT
-,TRBV28,TRBJ1-2,TRBD1,CASRTQGLYGYTF,TGTGCCAGCAGGACACAGGGGCTCTATGGCTACACCTTC
-,TRBV25-1,TRBJ2-2,TRBD1,CASSDTGTVLFGELFF,TGTGCCAGCAGTGATACCGGGACAGTTTTATTCGGGGAGCTGTTTTTT
-,TRBV28,TRBJ2-7,-,CASSSPGLIGEQYF,TGTGCCAGCAGTTCTCCGGGTCTGATAGGCGAGCAGTACTTC
-,TRBV5-1,TRBJ2-2,-,CASSVDSNTGELFF,TGCGCCAGCAGCGTCGACAGCAACACCGGGGAGCTGTTTTTT
-,TRBV7-3,TRBJ2-3,TRBD2,CASSFGGGAFDTQYF,TGTGCCAGCAGCTTCGGCGGGGGGGCTTTTGATACGCAGTATTTT
-,TRBV9,TRBJ1-3,TRBD1,CASSVVDRVFGNTIYF,TGTGCCAGCAGCGTAGTCGACAGGGTGTTCGGAAACACCATATATTTT
once,TRBV11-2,TRBJ1-3,-,CASSQTASSGNTIYF,TGTGCCAGCAGCCAGACAGCGAGCTCTGGAAACACCATATATTTT
-,TRBV7-8,TRBJ2-7,TRBD2,CASSISGTSGTSSYEQYF,TGTGCCAGCAGCATATCCGGGACTAGCGGGACCAGCTCCTACGAGCAGTACTTC
once,TRBV10-3,TRBJ2-3,-,CAISESSGTDTQYF,TGTGCCATCAGTGAGTCTAGCGGCACAGATACGCAGTATTTT
-,TRBV19,TRBJ1-2,TRBD1,CATRTSGTGAIDYGYTF,TGTGCCACTAGGACCTCCGGGACAGGGGCTATAGACTATGGCTACACCTTC
-,TRBV7-2,TRBJ2-6,TRBD1,CASSPRVGQGSSGANVLTF,TGTGCCAGCAGCCCACGGGTGGGACAGGGGAGCTCTGGGGCCAACGTCCTGACTTTC
once,TRBV18,TRBJ2-1,TRBD2,CASSTGGSGRYGNEQFF,TGTGCCAGCTCGACCGGGGGGAGCGGGAGGTACGGAAATGAGCAGTTCTTC
-,TRBV2,TRBJ1-1,TRBD1,CASTQGGIMNTEAFF,TGTGCCAGCACTCAGGGGGGAATTATGAACACTGAAGCTTTCTTT
-,TRBV5-1,TRBJ1-1,TRBD1,CASSLGTGGNTEAFF,TGCGCCAGCAGCTTGGGTACAGGGGGGAACACTGAAGCTTTCTTT
-,TRBV28,TRBJ1-5,-,CASSFSGNSNQPQHF,TGTGCCAGCAGTTTTTCAGGCAATAGCAATCAGCCCCAGCATTTT
-,TRBV7-6,TRBJ1-2,TRBD1,CASSPDRTGRYGYTF,TGTGCCAGCAGCCCGGATCGGACAGGCCGCTATGGCTACACCTTC
-,TRBV7-9,TRBJ1-2,-,CASSLAQGVGGYTF,TGTGCCAGCAGCTTAGCGCAGGGCGTCGGTGGCTACACCTTC
-,TRBV7-2,TRBJ2-1,TRBD2,CASSPGLAGGFEQFF,TGTGCCAGCAGCCCGGGACTAGCGGGGGGTTTTGAGCAGTTCTTC
-,TRBV6-5,TRBJ1-4,TRBD1,CASSKGQQLFF,TGTGCCAGCAGTAAGGGACAGCAACTGTTTTTT
-,TRBV28,TRBJ2-7,TRBD1,CASSSFRTGGTYEQYF,TGTGCCAGCAGCTCGTTCAGGACAGGGGGGACCTACGAGCAGTACTTC
-,TRBV5-6,TRBJ1-4,-,CASSPRPATNEKLFF,TGTGCCAGCAGTCCCCGCCCAGCAACTAATGAAAAACTGTTTTTT
-,TRBV11-2,TRBJ2-2,-,CASNEGQRTGELFF,TGTGCCAGCAACGAAGGACAGCGCACCGGGGAGCTGTTTTTT
few,TRBV21-1,TRBJ1-4,-,CASSKRTGPGVCEKLFF,TGTGCCAGCAGCAAACGGACAGGCCCTGGTGTCTGTGAAAAACTGTTTTTT
once,TRBV30,TRBJ1-3,TRBD1,CALDLTGLINTIYF,TGTGCCCTAGATTTGACAGGGCTTATTAACACCATATATTTT
-,TRBV28,TRBJ2-2,TRBD1,CASSRGQGHTGELFF,TGTGCCAGCAGTAGGGGACAGGGTCACACCGGGGAGCTGTTTTTT
-,TRBV19,TRBJ2-1,TRBD1,CASKEPGQEAYNEQFF,TGTGCCAGTAAGGAACCGGGACAGGAAGCCTACAATGAGCAGTTCTTC
-,TRBV10-3,TRBJ2-1,TRBD1,CAIRTDRGGYNEQFF,TGTGCCATCAGGACGGACAGGGGGGGTTACAATGAGCAGTTCTTC
-,TRBV6-1,TRBJ2-7,TRBD2,CASSGGRTGGYEQYF,TGTGCCAGCAGTGGAGGGAGGACGGGGGGGTACGAGCAGTACTTC
-,TRBV19,TRBJ1-4,TRBD1,CATSRRGPANEKLFF,TGTGCCACTTCCCGCAGGGGGCCGGCTAATGAAAAACTGTTTTTT
-,TRBV28,TRBJ2-7,TRBD1,CASRSSFRDRGHEQYF,TGTGCCAGCAGGTCCAGTTTTCGGGACAGGGGACACGAGCAGTACTTC
-,TRBV6-5,TRBJ1-2,-,CASSRDFEAGYTF,TGTGCCAGCAGCCGGGATTTTGAGGCGGGCTACACCTTC
few,TRBV6-1,TRBJ1-5,TRBD1,CASSQQGAQEQPQHF,TGTGCCAGCAGCCAACAGGGGGCGCAGGAACAGCCCCAGCATTTT
-,TRBV7-6,TRBJ2-1,-,CASSLELATYHEQFF,TGTGCCAGCAGCTTAGAGTTAGCAACGTACCATGAGCAGTTCTTC
-,TRBV27,TRBJ1-1,-,CASSPPGRVTEAFF,TGTGCCAGCAGTCCTCCGGGCAGGGTGACGGAAGCTTTCTTT
once,TRBV7-2,TRBJ2-1,TRBD1,CASSLVVGQGARSEQFF,TGTGCCAGCAGCTTAGTAGTAGGGCAGGGGGCCCGATCTGAGCAGTTCTTC
-,TRBV2,TRBJ2-5,-,CASNGGFRETQYF,TGTGCCAGCAACGGAGGTTTCAGAGAGACCCAGTACTTC
-,TRBV9,TRBJ2-1,-,CASSVSPGDNLISYNEQFF,TGTGCCAGCAGCGTCTCACCCGGGGACAACCTTATCTCCTACAATGAGCAGTTCTTC